Below, 21 T cell receptor beta chains from the same sample are listed, as sequenced in a study of blood T cells in healthy people across ages. Together with a sample-barcoded 5' primer, a J-beta primer mix was included in a second PCR lasting about 7 to 11 cycles. TCRdb re-called the 5' RACE reads through MiXCR, storing one row per CDR3 protein. Of some 1.1 million distinct CDR3 sequences listed, roughly two fifths are singletons. Sequenced material: blood. The source of these receptors is a young man in good health.

The chain is built from TRBV4-2 and TRBJ1-1; D is ambiguous. CDR3 size: 13 residues. The V end lost 1 base, the J end lost 3 bases, and 6 bases lay between the germline ends. CDR1 and CDR2 (germline): LGHNA, YNFKEQ. The CDR3 protein is CASSQVNYTEAFF. CDR3 sequence (DNA): TGTGCCAGCAGCCAAGTGAATTACACTGAAGCTTTCTTT.

V usage is TRBV7-9 and J usage is TRBJ2-7; tentatively, D is TRBD2 (7 bases). Deletions cut 1 base from V and 2 bases from J, with 9 bases between. In germline, CDR1 is SEHNR, CDR2 FQNEAQ (reference sequence). The CDR3 loop spans 14 amino acids. DNA of the CDR3: TGTGCCAGCAGCTTAGTGCGGGGGCCCTACGAGCAGTACTTC. This translates into CASSLVRGPYEQYF.

DNA for the CDR3: TGTGCCATCAGAGAACAACAGGGAGGGGAGACCCAGTACTTC. Translating gives CAIREQQGGETQYF. The chain carries TRBV10-3 and TRBJ2-5; tentatively, D is TRBD2 (7 bases). Trimming stripped 6 bases from V and 5 bases from J, with 16 bases between. The CDR3 runs 14 residues. Germline V lookup: CDR1 ENHRY, CDR2 SYGVKD.

The chain joins TRBV12-3 or TRBV12-4 to TRBJ1-6; unclear D gene. The ends were cut back, 1 base at V and 6 bases at J, with 10 bases in the middle. This CDR3 region has 15 residues. In DNA form, the CDR3 reads TGTGCCAGCAGTTTAGGGCAGTTCTGTAATTCACCCCTCCACTTT. The encoded protein is CASSLGQFCNSPLHF.

The genes are TRBV15 and TRBJ1-5; D is undetermined. The V gene's germline CDR1 is LNHNV and CDR2 YYDKDF (reference sequence). Deletions cut 0 bases from V and 2 bases from J, with 14 bases between. The CDR3 runs to 17 residues. In DNA form, the CDR3 reads TGTGCCACCAGCAGAGAGGGCGGAACTTCGGGCAATCAGCCCCAGCATTTT. Protein product: CATSREGGTSGNQPQHF.

At least ten counts were recorded for this clonotype. The chain uses TRBV20-1 and TRBJ2-3; D is unresolved. The CDR3 is 12 residues long. Trimming left V 6 bases short and J 6 bases short, with 13 bases between. Germline V gives CDR1 DFQATT, CDR2 SNEGSKA (reference sequence). This chain's CDR3 is CSAPVLVDTQYF. CDR3 nucleotide sequence: TGCAGTGCGCCGGTATTAGTCGATACGCAGTATTTT.

This chain connects TRBV20-1 to TRBJ2-1; possible D gene TRBD2, 6 bases. The CDR3 is 13 residues long. The V gene's germline CDR1 is DFQATT and CDR2 SNEGSKA (reference sequence). V was pared by 4 bases and J by 2 bases, with 9 bases between. CDR3 sequence reads: CSATGDPYNEQFF. The CDR3 DNA follows: TGCAGTGCTACGGGGGATCCCTACAATGAGCAGTTCTTC.

Only a few counts were recorded for this clonotype. This sequence joins TRBV7-6 and TRBJ1-5; D gene unclear. CDR1 and CDR2 from the germline V gene are SGHVS and FNYEAQ. This CDR3 comprises 14 residues. Trimming cost V 5 bases and J 1 base, with 9 bases left between them. The CDR3 DNA follows: TGTGCCAGCAGCCCTGGATGGAGCAATCAGCCCCAGCATTTT. Protein product: CASSPGWSNQPQHF.

In its sample, this clonotype was seen a few times. The chain links TRBV20-1 to TRBJ2-5; 10 bases align to TRBD1. CDR3 length: 13 residues. Losses at the gene ends were 4 bases for V and 5 bases for J; bases not matched to a gene: 4. Germline V gene data show CDR1 as DFQATT and CDR2 as SNEGSKA (reference sequence). CDR3 residues: CSAKTGGRETQYF. The CDR3 nucleotides are TGCAGTGCTAAGACAGGGGGCAGGGAGACCCAGTACTTC.

The CDR3 DNA sequence: TGTGCCAGCAGTTTCGACGGTTCAGTGAATGAGCAGTTCTTC. The encoded protein is CASSFDGSVNEQFF. The rearrangement joins TRBV12-3 or TRBV12-4 to TRBJ2-1; D ambiguous. The length of the CDR3 is 14 residues. The V and J ends lost 3 bases and 7 bases respectively, with 13 bases between them.

Here the CDR3 reads CASSIDRFNEQFF. The DNA of the CDR3 is TGTGCCAGTAGTATAGATCGGTTCAATGAGCAGTTCTTC. J is TRBJ2-1 and V is TRBV19; D ambiguous. Trimming pared 0 bases from V and 6 bases from J, leaving 6 bases between. The CDR3 extends over 13 amino acids. The germline V gene encodes CDR1 LNHDA and CDR2 SQIVND (reference sequence).

The J gene is TRBJ2-1, the V gene TRBV6-5; the D gene is possibly TRBD2 (7 bases). The V and J ends lost 3 bases and 4 bases respectively, with 16 bases between them. The CDR3 contains 16 residues. The V gene's germline CDR1 is MNHEY and CDR2 SVGAGI. The DNA of the CDR3 is TGTGCCAGCAGTTATATATGGGGGGGCGGGTACAATGAGCAGTTCTTC. This codes for CASSYIWGGGYNEQFF.

The chain recombines TRBV20-1 with TRBJ2-3; 7 bases line up with TRBD2. The CDR3 runs to 18 residues. The V and J ends lost 3 bases and 0 bases, in that order; junction bases with no gene match: 15. Germline V gene sequence: CDR1 DFQATT, CDR2 SNEGSKA (reference sequence). The chain's CDR3 is CSASPVERGTSSTDTQYF. The DNA of the CDR3 is TGCAGTGCTAGCCCGGTAGAGCGGGGAACATCTAGCACAGATACGCAGTATTTT.

The chain couples TRBV13 to TRBJ1-2, with 11 nucleotides matching TRBD1. Trimming removed 7 bases from V and 4 bases from J; junction bases left unmatched: 11. This CDR3 comprises 16 residues. Germline-derived CDR1 and CDR2 are PRHDT and FYEKMQ (reference sequence). CDR3 in amino acids: CASKVVDRGLAYGYTF. The CDR3 DNA sequence: TGTGCCAGCAAGGTGGTGGACAGGGGGCTAGCCTATGGCTACACCTTC.

The J gene is TRBJ1-2, the V gene TRBV5-1; D may be TRBD1 (6 bases). This CDR3 is built from 14 residues. V was trimmed by 4 bases and J by 2 bases, leaving 12 bases between them. In germline, CDR1 is SGHRS, CDR2 YFSETQ. For the CDR3, the DNA is TGCGCCAGCAGCAACGGCGGGACAAACTATGGCTACACCTTC. Encoded protein: CASSNGGTNYGYTF.

The chain has TRBV15 and TRBJ1-2; TRBD1 is a possible D gene (6 bases). The V end was cut by 0 bases, the J end by 3 bases, with 14 bases between. CDR3 size: 16 residues. The V gene's germline CDR1 is LNHNV and CDR2 YYDKDF (reference sequence). CDR3 nucleotides: TGTGCCACCAGCAGAGATCTTCAGGGGACCGACTATGGCTACACCTTC. This codes for CATSRDLQGTDYGYTF.

CDR3 amino acids: CATRGSEQYF. As DNA, the CDR3 is TGTGCCACCCGCGGTTCCGAGCAGTACTTC. The chain combines TRBV6-2 or TRBV6-3 with TRBJ2-7, with D hard to call. Germline-derived CDR1 and CDR2 are MNHEY and SVGEGT. Trimming removed 10 bases from V and 6 bases from J, with 10 bases in between. This CDR3 comprises 10 residues.

This chain joins TRBV6-5 and TRBJ1-4; no definite D call. The CDR3 spans 13 residues. Germline assignment: CDR1 MNHEY and CDR2 SVGAGI. Deletions cut 6 bases from V and 8 bases from J, with 13 bases between. CDR3 protein: CASSPVGREKLFF. For the CDR3, the DNA is TGTGCCAGCAGCCCCGTAGGGCGAGAAAAACTGTTTTTT.

The chain is built from TRBV6-2 or TRBV6-3 and TRBJ1-5; 7 positions match TRBD1. This CDR3 comprises 16 residues. Germline lookup yields CDR1 MNHEY and CDR2 SVGEGT. V gave up 5 bases and J gave up 0 bases; unmatched junction bases: 7. The CDR3 sequence is CASSHGTEYSNQPQHF. The CDR3 coding sequence is TGTGCCAGCAGTCACGGGACAGAGTATAGCAATCAGCCCCAGCATTTT.

The chain joins TRBV7-2 to TRBJ2-1; D possibly uses TRBD1 or TRBD2 (7 bases each). V shed 6 bases and J shed 5 bases, with 14 bases lying between them. This CDR3 has 14 residues. Germline V gene data show CDR1 as SGHTA and CDR2 as FQGNSA. CDR3 protein: CASRTRGGDNEQFF. CDR3 DNA sequence: TGTGCCAGCAGAACCAGGGGGGGCGACAATGAGCAGTTCTTC.

A single count supports this clonotype. The J gene is TRBJ2-6, the V gene TRBV6-1; 7 bases map to TRBD2. The V segment lost 8 bases and the J segment 2 bases; nucleotides outside the gene matches: 9. This CDR3 is 16 amino acids long. CDR1 is MNHNS and CDR2 is SASEGT in the germline V gene. CDR3 protein: CASAIRAGTGANVLTF. DNA for the CDR3: TGTGCCAGCGCCATCCGAGCGGGGACTGGGGCCAACGTCCTGACTTTC.